The 15 T cell receptor beta chains presented below share a single source sample, sequenced in a study of tumor and adjacent non-tumor tissue in lung cancer (dated by TCRdb to 2016 to 2019). RNA was isolated from bulk unsorted tissue, and RNA quality was assessed with a NanoDrop ND-1000 and an Agilent 2100. For the normal lung samples, distant non-tumor tissue was collected more than 3 cm away from the tumor edge. Libraries were built with multiplex PCR. The listed sequencing device is Illumina HiSeq 2500. TCRbeta libraries were built by three rounds of nested PCR using primers (Table S4), following protocols modified from ARM-PCR. The raw public data were reprocessed by TCRdb itself: fastp quality trimming at Q25, MiXCR clonotype calling, in-frame beta chains only. Rows with one shared CDR3 protein collapse into an entry with the most common genes and DNA. This sample is represented by over 80,000 distinct CDR3 sequences; roughly three quarters of them were singletons. Of the sample, 21% falls within the top ten clones.

The specimen was distant non-tumor lung tissue. Receptors were obtained from a woman between 50 and 59 years old with non-small cell lung cancer.

Of note for this clonotype: A junction end diverges from the germline sequence, so it may reflect a read error. CDR3 sequence reads: CDIEDRHHYEQYF. Written as DNA, the CDR3 is TGTGATATTGAAGACCGGCACCACTACGAGCAGTATTTC. J is TRBJ2-7 and V is TRBV12-5; D is undetermined. The CDR3 runs 13 residues. CDR1 is LGHNT, CDR2 FRNRAP, per germline.

A word on this clonotype: The final CDR3 position lacks the conserved phenylalanine or tryptophan, pointing to a likely read error. The DNA is omitted, as the CDR3 cannot be located on it reliably, and the CDR3 follows TCRdb's listing. This chain joins TRBV6-5 and TRBJ2-7; the D segment call TRBD1 is taken from the table without a DNA check. From germline, CDR1 is MNHEY and CDR2 SVGAGI. The CDR3 extends over 15 residues, inclusive of both ends. The CDR3 reads CASEWDRDSSYEQYI.

This clonotype has more than one count but fewer than ten. The chain uses TRBV29-1 and TRBJ1-2; tentatively, D is TRBD1 (5 bases). The CDR3 is 10 residues long. CDR1 and CDR2 from the germline V gene are SQVTM and ANQGSEA. The CDR3 coding sequence is TGCAGTGTTTCAATAGGGGAGATCACCTTC. Protein: CSVSIGEITF.

With respect to this clonotype: Germline and junction disagree at one end, which may indicate a read error. The rearrangement joins TRBV6-5 to TRBJ2-3; D is undetermined. The germline gives CDR1 MNHEY, CDR2 SVGAGI. This CDR3 spans 14 amino acids. CDR3 in DNA: TGTGCCAGCAGTTACAGGTTCAGCACAGATACTCAGTATTTT. Protein: CASSYRFSTDTQYF.

The V gene is TRBV29-1, the J gene TRBJ1-3; 7 bases are a match to TRBD1. This CDR3 has 16 amino acids. The germline V gene has CDR1 SQVTM and CDR2 ANQGSEA. V lost 2 bases and J lost 4; bases outside the gene matches: 11. This CDR3 is CSVESSGRDRGNTIYF. CDR3 bases: TGCAGCGTTGAAAGCTCAGGCAGGGACAGAGGAAACACCATATATTTT.

This clonotype was seen a single time. Germline and junction disagree at one end, which may indicate a read error. The rearrangement joins TRBV6-2 or TRBV6-3 to TRBJ2-1, with D perhaps TRBD2 (6 bases). The germline V gene has CDR1 MNHEY and CDR2 SVGEGT. The CDR3 covers 15 residues. Here the CDR3 reads CANSPGLTAVNEQFF. The CDR3 DNA sequence: TGTGCCAACAGCCCCGGACTAACGGCTGTAAATGAACAGTTCTTC.

The genes are TRBV5-6 and TRBJ2-2, with 10 positions matching TRBD1. Germline V lookup: CDR1 SGHDT, CDR2 YYEEEE. The trim removed 0 bases at V and 15 bases at J, leaving 17 bases unmatched. The CDR3 covers 17 residues. The CDR3 region is CASSLGPGQGRTGKLFF. The CDR3 DNA reads TGTGCCAGCAGCTTGGGCCCGGGACAGGGGAGAACCGGGAAGTTGTTTTTT. Based on the CDR3 plus reference TRBV5-6 and TRBJ2-2, the full variable domain is DAGVTQSPTHLIKTRGQQVTLRCSPKSGHDTVSWYQQALGQGPQFIFQYYEEEERQRGNFPDRFSGHQFPNYSSELNVNALLLGDSALYLCASSLGPGQGRTGKLFFGEGSRLTVL.

Notes on this clonotype: One end of the junction fails to match germline, which may point to a read error. The chain couples TRBV29-1 to TRBJ1-2; no clear D gene. The germline CDR1 and CDR2 sequences are SQVTM and ANQGSEA. The CDR3 runs 14 residues. Here the CDR3 DNA reads TGCAGCGTTGACGCTACAAGGAGAAACTATGGTTACACCTTC. Translated, it gives CSVDATRRNYGYTF. Based on the CDR3 plus reference TRBV29-1 and TRBJ1-2, the full variable domain is SAVISQKPSRDICQRGTSLTIQCQVDSQVTMMFWYRQQPGQSLTLIATANQGSEATYESGFVIDKFPISRPNLTFSTLTVSNMSPEDSSIYLCSVDATRRNYGYTFGSGTRLTVV.

For this clonotype: Mismatch with germline at one junction end may stem from a read error. The gene calls are TRBV10-2 and TRBJ2-7; 9 bases map to TRBD2. This CDR3 contains 14 residues. Germline-derived CDR1 and CDR2 are WSHSY and SAAADI. Here the CDR3 DNA reads TGCGTCAGCAATATAGCGGGAGAGGCCTACGAGCAATACTTC. This translates into CVSNIAGEAYEQYF.

To note about this clonotype: An end of the junction differs from the germline gene, which may be a read error. The genes are TRBV4-2 and TRBJ2-3, with 8 bases that match TRBD2. The CDR3 runs to 16 residues. Per the germline V gene, CDR1 is LGHNA and CDR2 is YNFKEQ. This chain's CDR3 is CASSQDRLARSDMQYF. DNA for the CDR3: TGTGCCAGCAGCCAGGATAGACTAGCGAGATCAGATATGCAGTATTTT.

About this clonotype itself: The germline gene is not matched at one end of the junction; a read error may be the cause. This chain connects TRBV11-2 to TRBJ2-3; 8 bases align to TRBD2. From germline, CDR1 is SGHAT and CDR2 FQNNGV. This CDR3 region has 13 residues. The CDR3 loop is CAISLDTSGPKYF. The CDR3 DNA reads TGTGCCATCAGCTTAGATACTAGCGGACCCAAGTATTTT.

This clonotype was observed a few times. The junction and the germline gene differ at one end; a read error may be behind it. The chain has TRBV7-2 and TRBJ2-7; TRBD2 aligns across 7 bases. Germline lookup yields CDR1 SGHTA and CDR2 FQGNSA. This CDR3 comprises 16 residues. In nucleotides, the CDR3 is TGTGCCAGCACCCCAACGCGGACTAGTAAGTCCTCCGAGCAGTACTTC. Translation: CASTPTRTSKSSEQYF.

On this clonotype: The junction and the germline gene differ at one end; a read error may be behind it. The V call is TRBV4-2, the J call TRBJ1-2; no clear D gene. The CDR3 loop spans 12 amino acids. Germline CDR1 reads LGHNA; CDR2 reads YNFKEQ. This chain's CDR3 is CAGSTGSYGYTF. In nucleotides, the CDR3 is TGTGCCGGCAGCACTGGGAGCTATGGCTACACCTTC.

Concerning this clonotype: This is likely a read error, given that the CDR3 carries no conserved phenylalanine or tryptophan at its end. This chain joins TRBV29-1 and TRBJ2-2, with D tentatively TRBD2 (5 bases). CDR1 is SQVTM, CDR2 ANQGSEA, per germline. V lost 6 bases and J lost 5, with 22 bases in between. CDR3 length: 16 amino acids. The CDR3 nucleotides are TGCAGCGTCAAACCTCTAACGGGAAGACGAACCGGGGAGCTGTTTTGT. Protein product: CSVKPLTGRRTGELFC.

This clonotype occurred once. One end of the junction is discordant with germline, which a read error may explain. The chain links TRBV20-1 to TRBJ2-7; D is possibly TRBD1 (5 bases). CDR1 is DFQATT and CDR2 is SNEGSKA in the germline V gene (reference sequence). This CDR3 region has 14 residues. DNA for the CDR3: TGCTGTGCTGGACCGCCAGGGCCTAGATACGAGCAGTACTTC. Protein: CCAGPPGPRYEQYF.